This TCR beta chain was sequenced for a study of blood T cell repertoires in COVID-19. Study-level background: From the United States, Italy and Spain came samples of acute and convalescent COVID-19. Nucleic acid was either cDNA or gDNA, and it came from T cells, B-cell-depleted T cells, or PBMCs.

As processed by the authors: How many nucleated cells were present was estimated from reference gene primer amplification. Sequencing used immunoSEQ multiplex PCR; TCRdb keeps in-frame clones, though not all of them. Clone size and the V and J calls come from that table; the DNA yielded D and trimming. There are over 200,000 clones in the sample; 70% to 90% occur only once, and 4% to 5.5% lies in the top ten. The CDR3 is 15 residues long. V lost 9 bases and J lost 7, with 21 bases in between. The sequence was obtained from a middle-aged woman with acute or convalescent COVID-19. Input material: peripheral blood. The chain uses TRBV23-1 and TRBJ1-4, with a weak D call TRBD1 (6 bases). TRBV23-1 is labeled an ORF, and its function is uncertain. CDR3 sequence reads: CAREGGRGIAEKLFF. In nucleotides, the CDR3 is TGCGCCAGGGAGGGGGGGCGCGGGATTGCTGAAAAACTGTTTTTT.